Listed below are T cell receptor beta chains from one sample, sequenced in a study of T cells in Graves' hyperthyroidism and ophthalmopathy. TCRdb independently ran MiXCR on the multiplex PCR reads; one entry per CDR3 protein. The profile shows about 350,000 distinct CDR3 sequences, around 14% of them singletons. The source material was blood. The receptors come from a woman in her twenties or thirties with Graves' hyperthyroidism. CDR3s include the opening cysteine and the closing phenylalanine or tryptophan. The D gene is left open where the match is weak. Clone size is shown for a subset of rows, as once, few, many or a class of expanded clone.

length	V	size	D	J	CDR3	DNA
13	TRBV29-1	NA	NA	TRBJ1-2	CSVEGSKNYGYTF	TGCAGCGTTGAAGGTTCGAAGAACTATGGCTACACCTTC
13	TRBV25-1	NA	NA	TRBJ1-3	CASSSSAGNTIYF	TGTGCCAGCAGCAGCAGTGCTGGAAACACCATATATTTT
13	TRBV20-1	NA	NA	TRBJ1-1	CSARDPLFWEAFF	TGCAGTGCTAGAGATCCTCTTTTCTGGGAAGCTTTCTTT
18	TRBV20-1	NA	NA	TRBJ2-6	CSAGPGFPTYSGAYVLTF	TGCAGTGCTGGCCCAGGGTTCCCTACTTACTCTGGGGCCTACGTCCTGACTTTC
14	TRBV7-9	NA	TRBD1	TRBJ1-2	CASIRDRENYGYTF	TGTGCCAGCATCCGGGACAGGGAGAACTATGGCTACACCTTC
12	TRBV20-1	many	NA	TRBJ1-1	CSAPERGTEAFF	TGCAGTGCCCCAGAGAGGGGAACTGAAGCTTTCTTT
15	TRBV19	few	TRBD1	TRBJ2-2	CASSRTGTNTGELFF	TGTGCCAGTAGTAGGACAGGGACCAACACCGGGGAGCTGTTTTTT
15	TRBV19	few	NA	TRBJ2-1	CASTGGPLFSDEQFF	TGTGCCAGTACCGGAGGGCCCCTGTTCAGCGATGAGCAGTTCTTC
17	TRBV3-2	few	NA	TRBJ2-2	CASSQGDKFANTGELFF	TGTGCCAGCAGCCAAGGGGACAAATTCGCGAACACCGGGGAGCTGTTTTTT
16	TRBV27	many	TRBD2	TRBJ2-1	CASRPTTSGRTYEQFF	TGTGCCAGCAGACCTACAACTAGCGGGAGAACGTATGAGCAGTTCTTC
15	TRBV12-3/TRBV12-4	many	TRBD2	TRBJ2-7	CASSFLAGGPREQYF	TGTGCCAGCAGTTTCTTAGCGGGAGGGCCTAGGGAGCAGTACTTC
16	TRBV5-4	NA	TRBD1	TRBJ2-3	CASSLGAGQGPDTQYF	TGTGCCAGCAGCTTAGGAGCGGGACAGGGCCCAGATACGCAGTATTTT
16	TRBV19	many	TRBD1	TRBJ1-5	CARNDRAVRGNQPQHF	TGTGCCAGAAACGACAGGGCCGTTCGGGGCAATCAGCCCCAGCATTTT
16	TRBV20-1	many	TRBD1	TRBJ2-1	CSARLGQGNRVDEQFF	TGCAGTGCTAGACTTGGACAGGGAAACCGTGTGGATGAGCAGTTCTTC
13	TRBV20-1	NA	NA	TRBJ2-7	CSAREASPYEQYF	TGCAGTGCTAGGGAGGCTAGTCCCTACGAGCAGTACTTC
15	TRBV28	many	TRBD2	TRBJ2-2	CASSSSGSNTGELFF	TGTGCCAGCAGCTCTAGCGGGAGCAACACCGGGGAGCTGTTTTTT
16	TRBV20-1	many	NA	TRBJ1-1	CSASANRMEGLAEAFF	TGCAGTGCTAGCGCGAACAGAATGGAAGGGTTAGCTGAAGCTTTCTTT
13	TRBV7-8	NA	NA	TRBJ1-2	CASSFRGGQGYTF	TGTGCCAGCAGCTTCCGCGGGGGTCAAGGCTACACCTTC
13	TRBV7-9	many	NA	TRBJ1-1	CASSSTQGNEAFF	TGTGCCAGCAGTTCAACCCAAGGGAATGAAGCTTTCTTT
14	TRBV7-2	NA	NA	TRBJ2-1	CASSHTGWANEQFF	TGTGCCAGCAGCCATACTGGGTGGGCGAACGAGCAGTTCTTC
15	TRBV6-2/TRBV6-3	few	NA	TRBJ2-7	CASSRARYGFYEQYF	TGTGCCAGCAGTCGGGCGAGATATGGGTTCTACGAGCAGTACTTC
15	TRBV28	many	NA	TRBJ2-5	CASSPTHPLTETQYF	TGTGCCAGCAGTCCAACGCACCCGCTAACGGAGACCCAGTACTTC
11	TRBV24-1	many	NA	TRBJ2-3	CATEKADTQYF	TGTGCCACCGAAAAGGCAGATACGCAGTATTTT
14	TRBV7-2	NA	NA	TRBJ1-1	CASSKRVSGTEAFF	TGTGCCAGCAGCAAAAGGGTTTCTGGCACTGAAGCTTTCTTT
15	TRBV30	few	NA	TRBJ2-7	CAWSVGGLGLYEQYF	TGTGCCTGGAGTGTGGGGGGACTTGGCCTATACGAGCAGTACTTC
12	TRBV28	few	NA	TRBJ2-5	CASSLWGPGIDF	NA
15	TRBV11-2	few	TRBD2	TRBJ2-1	CASSSQGLAYNEQFF	TGTGCCAGCAGCTCCCAGGGACTAGCCTACAATGAGCAGTTCTTC
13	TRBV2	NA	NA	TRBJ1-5	CASSEVGKQPQHF	TGTGCCAGCAGTGAGGTAGGGAAGCAGCCCCAGCATTTT
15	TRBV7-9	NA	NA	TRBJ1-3	CASSLLGAAGNTIYF	TGTGCCAGCAGCTTACTGGGGGCTGCTGGAAACACCATATATTTT
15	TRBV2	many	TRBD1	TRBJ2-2	CASSSRQGATGELFF	TGTGCCAGCAGTTCTCGACAGGGGGCGACCGGGGAGCTGTTTTTT
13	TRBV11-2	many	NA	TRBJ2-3	CASSFTTSDTQYF	TGTGCCAGCAGCTTCACGACGTCAGATACGCAGTATTTT
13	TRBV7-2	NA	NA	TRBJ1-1	CASSSGAGTEAFF	TGTGCCAGCAGCTCAGGGGCAGGCACTGAAGCTTTCTTT
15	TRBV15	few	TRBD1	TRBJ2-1	CATSRWGTGVNEQFF	TGTGCCACCAGCAGATGGGGGACAGGCGTAAACGAGCAGTTCTTC